What follows are 18 T cell receptor beta chains derived from one specimen sequenced in a study of graft-versus-host responses after intestinal transplantation. The repertoire was sequenced with immunoSEQ multiplex PCR; TCRdb's copy has only in-frame clones and lacks some. The sample includes around 29,000 clones, nearly 90% seen only once; the top ten take about 9.9%. Sequences were derived from PBMCs, sampled about 15 months after intestinal transplantation. These receptors were collected from a human patient who received an intestinal transplant, so some T cells may come from the graft donor.

This sequence joins TRBV7-2 and TRBJ1-2, with D uncertain. V dropped 2 bases and J dropped 9 bases, with 13 bases sitting between them. CDR3 size: 13 residues. Germline V gene lookup returns CDR1 SGHTA and CDR2 FQGNSA. DNA for the CDR3: TGTGCCAGCAGCTTATACGGGGTGTCAAGCTACACCTTC. Translation: CASSLYGVSSYTF. Using reference TRBV7-2 and TRBJ1-2 for the parts outside the CDR3, the full variable domain is GAGVSQSPSNKVTEKGKDVELRCDPISGHTALYWYRQSLGQGLEFLIYFQGNSAPDKSGLPSDRFSAERTGGSVSTLTIQRTQQEDSAVYLCASSLYGVSSYTFGSGTRLTVV.

The chain links TRBV6-1 to TRBJ2-2, with D unclear. Looked up from germline, CDR1 is MNHNS and CDR2 is SASEGT. The V end lost 5 bases, the J end lost 4 bases, and 11 bases lay between the germline ends. The CDR3 consists of 14 residues. CDR3 loop: CASSRTYTTGELFF. The DNA of the CDR3 is TGTGCCAGCAGTAGGACGTACACCACCGGGGAGCTGTTTTTT.

The chain joins TRBV6-6 to TRBJ2-1; D might be TRBD2 (5 bases). Germline V gene data show CDR1 as MNHNY and CDR2 as SVGAGI (reference sequence). The CDR3 runs 15 residues. The ends were cut back, 2 bases at V and 6 bases at J, with 14 bases in the middle. The CDR3 sequence is CASSYGPAGPNEQFF. The CDR3 DNA is TGTGCCAGCAGTTACGGCCCTGCGGGCCCCAATGAGCAGTTCTTC.

The CDR3 region is CASRNSGSSYNEQFF. The CDR3 nucleotides read TGTGCCAGCAGGAATAGCGGGAGCTCCTACAATGAGCAGTTCTTC. The rearrangement uses TRBV28 and TRBJ2-1; 9 nucleotides match TRBD2. Germline assignment: CDR1 MDHEN and CDR2 SYDVKM. This CDR3 contains 15 residues. V gave up 6 bases and J gave up 0 bases; unmatched junction bases: 3.

The J gene is TRBJ2-7, the V gene TRBV19; 8 positions agree with TRBD1. Germline trimming cut 3 bases from V and 3 bases from J; bases unmatched to any gene: 4. Germline CDR1 and CDR2: LNHDA and SQIVND (reference sequence). CDR3 length equals 14 residues. Here the CDR3 reads CASSMDRVGYEQYF. The CDR3 DNA follows: TGTGCCAGTAGTATGGACAGGGTGGGCTACGAGCAGTACTTC.

The chain recombines TRBV5-5 with TRBJ1-2; 10 nucleotides line up with TRBD1. CDR1 and CDR2 from the germline V gene are SGHKS and YYEKEE (reference sequence). The V gene end was trimmed by 1 base and the J gene end by 4 bases; junction bases not matched to a gene: 10. The CDR3 is made up of 17 amino acids. The CDR3 nucleotides read TGTGCCAGCAGCTTGACCGGGACAGGGGACTTGAGCTATGGCTACACCTTC. Amino acids: CASSLTGTGDLSYGYTF.

To note about this clone: One junction end does not reproduce the germline sequence, and a read error may be involved. The chain is built from TRBV4-1 and TRBJ2-7; 12 bases line up with TRBD2. The CDR3 spans 16 residues. Germline V lookup: CDR1 MGHRA, CDR2 YSYEKL. The CDR3, as DNA: TGTGCCAGCAGCCAGGCTGGAGGGACTAGCGGGTACGAGCAGTACTTC. It is translated as CASSQAGGTSGYEQYF.

The chain's CDR3 is CASSLGSSYGYTF. The CDR3 DNA sequence: TGTGCCAGCAGCTTGGGCAGCTCCTATGGCTACACCTTC. The chain carries TRBV5-6 and TRBJ1-2; D uncertain. Per germline, CDR1 SGHDT and CDR2 YYEEEE. The germline V and J ends were trimmed by 0 bases and 4 bases, with 7 bases remaining between them. This CDR3 has 13 amino acids.

The rearrangement links TRBV10-1 to TRBJ2-1; 9 bases line up with TRBD1. There are 15 residues in the CDR3. CDR1 is WNHNN, CDR2 SYGVQD, per germline (reference sequence). Trimming took 5 bases from V and 4 from J; bases not matched to a gene: 6. CDR3 sequence reads: CASSLSGTGYNEQFF. The CDR3 nucleotides are TGCGCCAGCAGTTTATCCGGGACAGGGTACAATGAGCAGTTCTTC.

The V gene is TRBV4-3, the J gene TRBJ2-7; TRBD2 is a possible D gene (6 bases). The V gene lost 0 bases and the J gene lost 2 bases, with 8 bases spanning the gap. The CDR3 covers 14 residues. Germline V gene lookup returns CDR1 LGHNA and CDR2 YSLEER. DNA for the CDR3: TGCGCCAGCAGCCAAGACTGGGGGGCCTACGAGCAGTACTTC. This gives the protein CASSQDWGAYEQYF.

This clone has only one observation. This chain connects TRBV4-1 to TRBJ2-4; 7 nucleotides line up with TRBD2. CDR3 length: 17 residues. Germline trimming cut 1 base from V and 5 bases from J; bases unmatched to any gene: 11. Germline CDR1 is MGHRA and CDR2 is YSYEKL. CDR3 sequence (DNA): TGCGCCAGCAGCCAAGCGACTAGCTCGGGAACCGAAAACATTCAGTACTTC. This encodes CASSQATSSGTENIQYF.

The J gene is TRBJ2-7, the V gene TRBV15; TRBD2 might be the D (6 bases). Looked up from germline, CDR1 is LNHNV and CDR2 is YYDKDF (reference sequence). With 4 bases removed from V and 2 bases from J, the gap between germline ends came to 15 bases. The length of the CDR3 is 15 residues. The CDR3 nucleotides are TGTGCCACCAGCAAACGACGGGAGATCGCCTACGAGCAGTACTTC. Translating it yields CATSKRREIAYEQYF.

The rearrangement joins TRBV28 to TRBJ1-5, with D unresolved. CDR3 size: 14 residues. The V gene lost 8 bases and the J gene lost 6 bases, with 17 bases spanning the gap. Germline V CDR1 and CDR2: MDHEN, SYDVKM. CDR3 bases: TGTGCCAGCCGCAAAGGGAGGGTCGGTCAGCCCCAGCATTTT. It yields the protein CASRKGRVGQPQHF. Looking up the rest from reference TRBV28 and TRBJ1-5 gives the full variable domain: DVKVTQSSRYLVKRTGEKVFLECVQDMDHENMFWYRQDPGLGLRLIYFSYDVKMKEKGDIPEGYSVSREKKERFSLILESASTNQTSMYLCASRKGRVGQPQHFGDGTRLSIL.

The chain recombines TRBV4-3 with TRBJ2-7; the D gene is possibly TRBD2 (5 bases). Germline V lookup: CDR1 LGHNA, CDR2 YSLEER. This CDR3 is 17 amino acids long. The V and J ends lost 0 bases and 0 bases respectively, with 15 bases between them. CDR3 region: CASSQDREGLSSYEQYF. The DNA of the CDR3 is TGCGCCAGCAGCCAAGATCGTGAGGGCCTCAGCTCCTACGAGCAGTACTTC.

The chain uses TRBV29-1 and TRBJ2-2; D remains unclear. Germline CDR1 reads SQVTM; CDR2 reads ANQGSEA. The CDR3 sequence is 12 residues long. V was pared by 4 bases and J by 1 base, with 4 bases between. CDR3 bases: TGCAGCGTTGGGCAGAACACCGGGGAGCTGTTTTTT. Translating it yields CSVGQNTGELFF.

The rearrangement uses TRBV4-1 and TRBJ1-6; 7 bases map to TRBD1. The CDR3 runs 15 residues. V was pared by 6 bases and J by 5 bases, with 7 bases of the junction left unmatched. In germline, CDR1 is MGHRA, CDR2 YSYEKL. In DNA form, the CDR3 reads TGCGCCAGCAGGACGGACAGGTTGGATAATTCACCCCTCCACTTT. It encodes CASRTDRLDNSPLHF.

The J gene is TRBJ1-1, the V gene TRBV19; D gene uncertain. V gave up 2 bases and J gave up 6 bases, with 4 bases separating them. The CDR3 extends over 11 amino acids. The germline V gene has CDR1 LNHDA and CDR2 SQIVND (reference sequence). The CDR3 nucleotides are TGTGCCAGTAGTATACGGTCTGAAGCTTTCTTT. This gives the protein CASSIRSEAFF.

J is TRBJ1-4 and V is TRBV9; tentatively, D is TRBD1 (5 bases). The CDR3 runs 15 residues. V lost 0 bases, J lost 5 bases, and 11 bases lay in between. The V gene's germline CDR1 is SGDLS and CDR2 YYNGEE. This CDR3 is CASSVGLGGNEKLFF. The DNA of the CDR3 is TGTGCCAGCAGCGTAGGTTTGGGGGGGAATGAAAAACTGTTTTTT. Combining the CDR3 with reference TRBV9 and TRBJ1-4 gives the whole variable domain DSGVTQTPKHLITATGQRVTLRCSPRSGDLSVYWYQQSLDQGLQFLIQYYNGEERAKGNILERFSAQQFPDLHSELNLSSLELGDSALYFCASSVGLGGNEKLFFGSGTQLSVL.